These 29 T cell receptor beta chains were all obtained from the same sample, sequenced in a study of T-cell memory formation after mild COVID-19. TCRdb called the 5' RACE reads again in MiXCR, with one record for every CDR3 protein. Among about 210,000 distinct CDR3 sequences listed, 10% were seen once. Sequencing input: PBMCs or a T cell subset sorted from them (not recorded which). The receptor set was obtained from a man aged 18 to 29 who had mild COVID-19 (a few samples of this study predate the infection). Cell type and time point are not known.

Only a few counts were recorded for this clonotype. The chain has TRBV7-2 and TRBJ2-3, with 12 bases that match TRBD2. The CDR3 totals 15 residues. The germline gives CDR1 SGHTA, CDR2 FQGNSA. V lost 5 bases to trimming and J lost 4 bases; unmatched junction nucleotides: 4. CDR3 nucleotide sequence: TGTGCCAGCAGCAAGACTAGCGGGGGCGCAGATACGCAGTATTTT. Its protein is CASSKTSGGADTQYF.

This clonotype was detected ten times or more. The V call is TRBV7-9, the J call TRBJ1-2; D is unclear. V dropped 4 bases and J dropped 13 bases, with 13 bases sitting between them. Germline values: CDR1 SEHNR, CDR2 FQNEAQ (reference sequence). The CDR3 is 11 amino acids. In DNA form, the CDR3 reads TGTGCCAGCAGCTCCGGTGGAGACTGCACCTTC. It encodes CASSSGGDCTF.

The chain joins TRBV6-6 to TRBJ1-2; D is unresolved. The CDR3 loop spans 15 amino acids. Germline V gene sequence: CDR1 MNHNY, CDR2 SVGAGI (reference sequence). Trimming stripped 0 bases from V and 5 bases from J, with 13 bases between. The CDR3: CASSYSPGLSYGYTF. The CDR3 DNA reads TGTGCCAGCAGTTACTCGCCGGGCTTGAGTTATGGCTACACCTTC.

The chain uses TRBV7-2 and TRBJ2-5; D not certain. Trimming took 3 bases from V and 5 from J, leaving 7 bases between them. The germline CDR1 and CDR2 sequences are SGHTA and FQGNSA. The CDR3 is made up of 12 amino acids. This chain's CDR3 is CASSFPGETQYF. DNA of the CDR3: TGTGCCAGCAGCTTCCCCGGGGAGACCCAGTACTTC.

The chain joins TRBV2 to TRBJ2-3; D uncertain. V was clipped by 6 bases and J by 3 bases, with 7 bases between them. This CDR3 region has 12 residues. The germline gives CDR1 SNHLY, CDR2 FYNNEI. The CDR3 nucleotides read TGTGCCAGCAGCGACGGAACAGATACGCAGTATTTT. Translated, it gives CASSDGTDTQYF.

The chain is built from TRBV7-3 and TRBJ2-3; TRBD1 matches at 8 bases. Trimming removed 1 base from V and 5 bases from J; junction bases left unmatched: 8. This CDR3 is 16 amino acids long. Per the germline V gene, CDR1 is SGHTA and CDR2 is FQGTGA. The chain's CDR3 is CASSLIGQGAGDTQYF. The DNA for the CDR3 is TGTGCCAGCAGCTTAATTGGCCAGGGGGCCGGAGATACGCAGTATTTT.

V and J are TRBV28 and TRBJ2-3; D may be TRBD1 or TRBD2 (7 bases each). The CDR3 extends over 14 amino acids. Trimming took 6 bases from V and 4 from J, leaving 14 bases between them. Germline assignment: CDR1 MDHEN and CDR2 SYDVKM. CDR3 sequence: CASSQGGASDTQYF. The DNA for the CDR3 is TGTGCCAGCAGCCAGGGGGGGGCCTCAGATACGCAGTATTTT.

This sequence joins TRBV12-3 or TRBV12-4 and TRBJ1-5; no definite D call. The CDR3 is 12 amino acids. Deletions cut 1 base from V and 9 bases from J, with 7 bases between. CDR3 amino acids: CASSLVGRPQHF. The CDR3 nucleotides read TGTGCCAGCAGTTTAGTAGGCAGGCCCCAGCATTTT.

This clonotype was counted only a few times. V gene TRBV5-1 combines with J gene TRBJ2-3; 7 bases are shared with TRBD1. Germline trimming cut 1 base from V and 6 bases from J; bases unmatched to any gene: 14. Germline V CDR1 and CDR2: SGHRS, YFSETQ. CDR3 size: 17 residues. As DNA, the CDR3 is TGCGCCAGCAGCTTGCCCCTAGTAGGGGGCCCCGGGGATACGCAGTATTTT. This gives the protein CASSLPLVGGPGDTQYF.

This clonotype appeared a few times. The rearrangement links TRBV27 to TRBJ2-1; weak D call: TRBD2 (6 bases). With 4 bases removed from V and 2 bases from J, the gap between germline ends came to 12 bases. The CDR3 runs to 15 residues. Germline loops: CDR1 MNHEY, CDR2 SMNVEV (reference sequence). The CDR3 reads CASSSLATTYNEQFF. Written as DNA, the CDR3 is TGTGCCAGCAGTTCCCTAGCGACAACCTACAATGAGCAGTTCTTC.

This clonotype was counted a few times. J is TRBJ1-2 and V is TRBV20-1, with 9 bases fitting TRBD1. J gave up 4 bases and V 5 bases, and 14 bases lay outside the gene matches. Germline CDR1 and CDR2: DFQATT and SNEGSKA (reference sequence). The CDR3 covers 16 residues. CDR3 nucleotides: TGCAGTGCTGAAAACCGAGGGACAGGGTTTCGCTATGGCTACACCTTC. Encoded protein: CSAENRGTGFRYGYTF.

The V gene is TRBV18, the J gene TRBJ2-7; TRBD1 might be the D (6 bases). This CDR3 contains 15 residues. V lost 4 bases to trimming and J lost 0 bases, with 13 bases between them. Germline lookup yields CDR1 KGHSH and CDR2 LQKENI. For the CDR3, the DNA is TGTGCCAGCTCACTAGACAGGAAAAGCTCCTACGAGCAGTACTTC. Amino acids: CASSLDRKSSYEQYF.

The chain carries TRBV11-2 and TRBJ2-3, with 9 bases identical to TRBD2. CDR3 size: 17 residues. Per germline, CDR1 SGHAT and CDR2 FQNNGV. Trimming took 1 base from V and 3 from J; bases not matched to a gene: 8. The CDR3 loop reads CASSLAGRGGLTDTQYF. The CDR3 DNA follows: TGTGCCAGCAGCTTAGCGGGGCGGGGGGGCCTAACAGATACGCAGTATTTT.

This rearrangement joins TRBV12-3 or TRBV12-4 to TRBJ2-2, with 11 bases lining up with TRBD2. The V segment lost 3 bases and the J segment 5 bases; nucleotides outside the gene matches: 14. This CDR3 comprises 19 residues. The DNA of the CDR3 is TGTGCCAGCAGTTTCGGTTCTAGCGGGGGGCCCTTCAGGACCGGGGAGCTGTTTTTT. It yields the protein CASSFGSSGGPFRTGELFF.

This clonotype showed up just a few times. The CDR3: CASRQQGGNGELFF. CDR3 coding DNA: TGTGCCAGCAGACAACAGGGGGGGAACGGGGAGCTGTTTTTT. The chain links TRBV3-1 to TRBJ2-2; D is possibly TRBD1 (8 bases). The CDR3 sequence is 14 residues long. V was shortened by 6 bases and J by 7 bases, with 15 bases between the two germline ends. Germline V gene sequence: CDR1 LGHDT, CDR2 YNNKEL (reference sequence). Looking up the rest from reference TRBV3-1 and TRBJ2-2 gives the full variable domain: DTAVSQTPKYLVTQMGNDKSIKCEQNLGHDTMYWYKQDSKKFLKIMFSYNNKELIINETVPNRFSPKSPDKAHLNLHINSLELGDSAVYFCASRQQGGNGELFFGEGSRLTVL.

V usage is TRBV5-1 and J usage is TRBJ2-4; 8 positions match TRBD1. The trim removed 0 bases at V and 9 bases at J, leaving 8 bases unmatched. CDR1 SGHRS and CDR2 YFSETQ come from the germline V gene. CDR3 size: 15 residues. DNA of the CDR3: TGCGCCAGCAGCTTGGGCGGGACAGGCACTCCCATTCAGTACTTC. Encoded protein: CASSLGGTGTPIQYF.

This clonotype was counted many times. CDR3 sequence (DNA): TGTGCCAGCAGTCTAGCGGGGGCCAACACAGATACGCAGTATTTT. Translated, it gives CASSLAGANTDTQYF. The chain carries TRBV28 and TRBJ2-3; 10 bases match TRBD2. Germline V gene lookup returns CDR1 MDHEN and CDR2 SYDVKM. The CDR3 consists of 15 residues. V trimming: 5 bases; J trimming: 2 bases; junction bases outside the gene matches: 4. Full variable domain (missing parts from reference TRBV28 and TRBJ2-3): DVKVTQSSRYLVKRTGEKVFLECVQDMDHENMFWYRQDPGLGLRLIYFSYDVKMKEKGDIPEGYSVSREKKERFSLILESASTNQTSMYLCASSLAGANTDTQYFGPGTRLTVL.

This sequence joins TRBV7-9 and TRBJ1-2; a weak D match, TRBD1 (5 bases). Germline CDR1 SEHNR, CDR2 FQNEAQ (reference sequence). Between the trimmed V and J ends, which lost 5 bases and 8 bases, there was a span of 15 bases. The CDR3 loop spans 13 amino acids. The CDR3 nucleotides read TGTGCCAGCAGCGCAGGGTTTCAGAGCGGCTACACCTTC. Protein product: CASSAGFQSGYTF.

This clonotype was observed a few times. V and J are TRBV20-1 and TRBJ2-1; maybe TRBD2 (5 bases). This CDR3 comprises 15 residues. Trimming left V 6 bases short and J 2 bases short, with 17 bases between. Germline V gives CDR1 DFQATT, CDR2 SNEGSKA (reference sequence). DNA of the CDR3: TGCAGTGCCCTCAGCGGCGGCACAGCCTACAATGAGCAGTTCTTC. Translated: CSALSGGTAYNEQFF.

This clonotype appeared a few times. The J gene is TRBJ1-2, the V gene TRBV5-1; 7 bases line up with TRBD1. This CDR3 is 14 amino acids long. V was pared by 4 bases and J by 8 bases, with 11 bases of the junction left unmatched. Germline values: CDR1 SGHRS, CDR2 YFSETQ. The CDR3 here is CASSTDRAVKGYTF. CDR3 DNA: TGCGCCAGCAGCACTGACAGGGCGGTTAAAGGCTACACCTTC.

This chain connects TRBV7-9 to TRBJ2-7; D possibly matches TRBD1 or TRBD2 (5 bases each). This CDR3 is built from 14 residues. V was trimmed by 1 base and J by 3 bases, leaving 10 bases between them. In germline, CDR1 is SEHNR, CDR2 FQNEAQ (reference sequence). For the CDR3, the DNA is TGTGCCAGCAGCTTAGGGCCGAGGGGCTACGAGCAGTACTTC. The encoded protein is CASSLGPRGYEQYF.

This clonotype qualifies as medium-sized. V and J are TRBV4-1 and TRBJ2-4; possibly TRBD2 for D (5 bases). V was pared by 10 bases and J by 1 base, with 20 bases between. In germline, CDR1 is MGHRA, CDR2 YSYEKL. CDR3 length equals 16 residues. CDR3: CATSGAGFLAKNIQYF. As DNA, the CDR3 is TGCGCCACCTCGGGTGCGGGCTTTCTGGCCAAAAACATTCAGTACTTC.

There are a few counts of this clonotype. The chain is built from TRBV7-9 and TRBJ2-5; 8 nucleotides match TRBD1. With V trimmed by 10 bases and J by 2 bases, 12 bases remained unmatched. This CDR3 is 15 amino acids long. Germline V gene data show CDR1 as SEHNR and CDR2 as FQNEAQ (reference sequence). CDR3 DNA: TGTGCCACCTGCCCGGGACAGGCCGTTCAAGAGACCCAGTACTTC. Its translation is CATCPGQAVQETQYF.

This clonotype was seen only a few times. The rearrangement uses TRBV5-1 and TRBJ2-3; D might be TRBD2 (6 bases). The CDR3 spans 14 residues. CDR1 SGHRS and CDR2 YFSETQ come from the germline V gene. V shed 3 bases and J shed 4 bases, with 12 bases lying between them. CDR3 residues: CASSSGTQADTQYF. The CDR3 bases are TGCGCCAGCAGCTCCGGGACTCAGGCAGATACGCAGTATTTT.

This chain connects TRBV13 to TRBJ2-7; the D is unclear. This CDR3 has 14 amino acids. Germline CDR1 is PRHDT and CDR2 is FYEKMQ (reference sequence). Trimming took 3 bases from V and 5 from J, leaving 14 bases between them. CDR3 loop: CASSFTEPLDEQYV. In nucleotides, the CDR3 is TGTGCCAGCAGCTTCACGGAGCCCCTGGACGAGCAGTACGTC.

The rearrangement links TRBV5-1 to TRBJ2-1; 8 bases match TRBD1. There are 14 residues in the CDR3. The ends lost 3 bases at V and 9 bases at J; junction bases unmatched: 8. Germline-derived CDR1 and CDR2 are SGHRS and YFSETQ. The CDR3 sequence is CASSSGQVRTEQFF. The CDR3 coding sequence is TGCGCCAGCAGCTCGGGACAGGTTAGGACTGAGCAGTTCTTC.

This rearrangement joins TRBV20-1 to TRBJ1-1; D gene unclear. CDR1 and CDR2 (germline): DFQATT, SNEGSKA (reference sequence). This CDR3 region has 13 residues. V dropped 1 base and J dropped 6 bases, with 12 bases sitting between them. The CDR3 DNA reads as TGCAGTGCTAGAGCTCTCCCTAGCGCTGAAGCTTTCTTT. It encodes CSARALPSAEAFF.

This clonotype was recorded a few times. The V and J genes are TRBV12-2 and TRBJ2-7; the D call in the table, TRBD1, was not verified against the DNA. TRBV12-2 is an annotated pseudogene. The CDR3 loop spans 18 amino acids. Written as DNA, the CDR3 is TGTGCAAGTCGCTTAGCAGCAGCGGGGGCAGATAGCTCCTACGAGCAGTACTTC. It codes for CASRLAAAGADSSYEQYF.

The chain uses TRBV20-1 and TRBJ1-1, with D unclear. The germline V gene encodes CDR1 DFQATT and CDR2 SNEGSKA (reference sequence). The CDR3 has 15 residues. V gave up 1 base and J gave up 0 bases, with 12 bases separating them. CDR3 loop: CSARVWGQVNTEAFF. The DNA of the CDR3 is TGCAGTGCTAGAGTCTGGGGTCAGGTGAACACTGAAGCTTTCTTT.